Described below is a single TCR beta chain sequence and its context. Its antigen is undetermined. From germline, CDR1 is LGHNA and CDR2 YNFKEQ. CDR3 size: 15 residues. Unmatched junction bases numbered 4, after V lost 3 bases and J lost 3 bases. This specimen comes from a study of blood T cells in healthy people across ages. Study details: Every two T cells gave about one barcoded beta molecule via template switching. Study-wide points: Diversity of TCR beta correlated strongly with naive T cell percentage.

PBMCs, at least 7 million per sample, were isolated. Primed by a sample-barcoded 5' primer and a J-beta primer mix, a second PCR proceeded for roughly 6 to 12 cycles. Per-sample output comprised a minimum of 2.5 million paired-end reads containing CDR3. TCRdb redid the calling of the 5' RACE reads with MiXCR, one entry per CDR3 protein. The sample gives about 1.4 million distinct CDR3 sequences, around 55% of which show up once; over 5% is in the top ten. This receptor was obtained from a man aged 18-30 years in good health. The V and J genes are TRBV4-2 and TRBJ2-7; TRBD2 aligns across 11 bases. Sequencing input: blood. CDR3 sequence reads: CASSHPGTSGYEQYF. CDR3 bases: TGTGCCAGCAGCCACCCCGGGACTAGCGGCTACGAGCAGTACTTC.